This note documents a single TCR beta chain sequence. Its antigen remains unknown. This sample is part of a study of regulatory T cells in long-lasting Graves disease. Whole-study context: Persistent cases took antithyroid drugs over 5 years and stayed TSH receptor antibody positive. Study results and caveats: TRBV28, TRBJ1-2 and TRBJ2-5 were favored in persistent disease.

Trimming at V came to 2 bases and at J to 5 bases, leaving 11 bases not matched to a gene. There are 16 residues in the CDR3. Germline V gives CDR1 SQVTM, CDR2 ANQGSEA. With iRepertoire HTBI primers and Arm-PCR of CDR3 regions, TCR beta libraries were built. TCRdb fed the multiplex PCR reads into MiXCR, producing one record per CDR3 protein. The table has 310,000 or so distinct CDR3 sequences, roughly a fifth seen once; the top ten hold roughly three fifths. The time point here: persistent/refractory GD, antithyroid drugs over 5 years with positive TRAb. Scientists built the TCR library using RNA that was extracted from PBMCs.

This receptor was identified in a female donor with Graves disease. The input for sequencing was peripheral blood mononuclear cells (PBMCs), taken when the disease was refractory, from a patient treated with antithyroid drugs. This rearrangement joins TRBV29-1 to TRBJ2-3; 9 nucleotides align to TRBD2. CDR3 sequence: CSVEQFSGRRIDTQYF. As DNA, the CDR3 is TGCAGCGTTGAACAGTTTAGCGGGAGAAGGATAGATACGCAGTATTTT.